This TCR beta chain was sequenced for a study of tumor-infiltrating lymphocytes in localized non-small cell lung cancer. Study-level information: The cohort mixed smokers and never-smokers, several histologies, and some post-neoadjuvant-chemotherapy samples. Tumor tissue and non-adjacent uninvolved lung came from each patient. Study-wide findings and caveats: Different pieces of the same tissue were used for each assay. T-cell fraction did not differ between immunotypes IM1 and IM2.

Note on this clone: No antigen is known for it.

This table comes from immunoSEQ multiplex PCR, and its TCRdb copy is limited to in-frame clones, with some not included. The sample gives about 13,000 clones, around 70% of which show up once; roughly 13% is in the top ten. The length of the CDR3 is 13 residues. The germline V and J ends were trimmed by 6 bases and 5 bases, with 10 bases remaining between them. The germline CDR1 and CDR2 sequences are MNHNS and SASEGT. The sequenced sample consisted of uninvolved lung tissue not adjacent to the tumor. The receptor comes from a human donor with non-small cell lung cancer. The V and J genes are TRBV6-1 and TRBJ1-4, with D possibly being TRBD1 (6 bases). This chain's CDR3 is CASSRQVNEKLFF. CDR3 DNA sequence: TGTGCCAGCAGCCGACAGGTCAATGAAAAACTGTTTTTT.